These 23 T cell receptor beta chains were all obtained from the same sample, sequenced in a study of cytomegalovirus exposure and HLA in healthy donors. PCR employed 60 Vbeta and 13 Jbeta primers. Method: immunoSEQ multiplex PCR; TCRdb's copy keeps in-frame clones and lacks some. The sample yields 150,000 to 180,000 clones, 79% seen once. Sequenced: PBMCs. Receptor source: a man aged 25-45 years in good health and CMV-seropositive.

The chain combines TRBV5-4 with TRBJ1-2, with 8 bases that match TRBD1. This CDR3 has 13 residues. The germline V gene has CDR1 SGHNT and CDR2 YYREEE (reference sequence). The V gene end was trimmed by 4 bases and the J gene end by 6 bases; junction bases not matched to a gene: 5. The DNA of the CDR3 is TGTGCCAGCAGCGAGGACAGGGTGGATGGCTACACCTTC. Residues: CASSEDRVDGYTF.

This rearrangement joins TRBV2 to TRBJ1-2; D gene ambiguous. The CDR3 runs 18 residues. Germline assignment: CDR1 SNHLY and CDR2 FYNNEI. Trimming stripped 2 bases from V and 3 bases from J, with 22 bases between. The CDR3 loop is CASSELRARPSADYGYTF. The CDR3 DNA follows: TGTGCCAGCAGTGAATTGCGGGCCCGCCCCTCGGCGGACTATGGCTACACCTTC.

This chain uses TRBV6-5 with TRBJ2-5; TRBD1 is a possible D gene (7 bases). Trimming pared 6 bases from V and 2 bases from J, leaving 16 bases between. Germline V lookup: CDR1 MNHEY, CDR2 SVGAGI. The CDR3 length is 15 residues. This chain's CDR3 is CASSRSGGSQETQYF. The CDR3 DNA sequence: TGTGCCAGCAGCCGGTCAGGGGGGTCTCAAGAGACCCAGTACTTC.

The chain uses TRBV28 and TRBJ1-1, with TRBD1 identical over 8 bases. The CDR3 is made up of 15 amino acids. V was clipped by 5 bases and J by 1 base; unmatched bases: 6. From germline, CDR1 is MDHEN and CDR2 SYDVKM. In DNA, the CDR3 is TGTGCCAGCAGTACCCAAGGGACAGGGAACACTGAAGCTTTCTTT. Protein product: CASSTQGTGNTEAFF.

This chain uses TRBV25-1 with TRBJ1-4; D is possibly TRBD1 (6 bases). Deletions cut 4 bases from V and 0 bases from J, with 15 bases between. Germline V gives CDR1 MGHDK, CDR2 SYGVNS. This CDR3 has 17 residues. CDR3 in amino acids: CASSGLRQAATNEKLFF. For the CDR3, the DNA is TGTGCCAGCAGTGGTCTTCGACAGGCGGCAACTAATGAAAAACTGTTTTTT.

The J gene is TRBJ1-2, the V gene TRBV9; tentative D call: TRBD1 (6 bases). CDR3 length: 18 amino acids. Per the germline V gene, CDR1 is SGDLS and CDR2 is YYNGEE. With 4 bases removed from V and 0 bases from J, the gap between germline ends came to 22 bases. CDR3 sequence reads: CASSLRPRGSSTNYGYTF. CDR3 in DNA: TGTGCCAGCAGCTTGAGACCCAGGGGCAGCTCCACTAACTATGGCTACACCTTC.

The V call is TRBV5-6, the J call TRBJ1-1; a weak D match, TRBD1 (6 bases). The germline gives CDR1 SGHDT, CDR2 YYEEEE. With 0 bases removed from V and 0 bases from J, the gap between germline ends came to 9 bases. The CDR3 covers 15 residues. The CDR3 reads CASSLDRALNTEAFF. The CDR3 coding sequence is TGTGCCAGCAGCTTGGACAGGGCACTGAACACTGAAGCTTTCTTT.

The J gene is TRBJ2-2, the V gene TRBV29-1; D may be TRBD2 (6 bases). The CDR3 loop spans 13 amino acids. V gave up 3 bases and J gave up 7 bases, with 12 bases separating them. CDR1 is SQVTM, CDR2 ANQGSEA, per germline. CDR3 sequence reads: CSVDRENGGELFF. The CDR3 DNA follows: TGCAGCGTTGATCGGGAGAATGGCGGGGAGCTGTTTTTT.

This chain joins TRBV11-1 and TRBJ2-3, with D maybe TRBD2 (6 bases). Trimming stripped 1 base from V and 4 bases from J, with 12 bases between. There are 15 residues in the CDR3. The germline gives CDR1 SGHAT, CDR2 FQDESV (reference sequence). CDR3 nucleotide sequence: TGTGCCAGCAGCTTAGAGGACGGGAGATCAGATACGCAGTATTTT. This encodes CASSLEDGRSDTQYF.

This chain joins TRBV6-6 and TRBJ2-1; TRBD2 aligns across 8 bases. The germline gives CDR1 MNHNY, CDR2 SVGAGI (reference sequence). The CDR3 has 16 amino acids. J lost 2 bases, V lost 2 bases, and 5 bases had no gene match. Here the CDR3 DNA reads TGTGCCAGCAGTTACCTCCGGGGGGGAACCTACAATGAGCAGTTCTTC. Translated, it gives CASSYLRGGTYNEQFF.

The rearrangement joins TRBV27 to TRBJ2-2, with TRBD2 matching over 12 bases. V lost 7 bases to trimming and J lost 6 bases; unmatched junction nucleotides: 6. Germline-derived CDR1 and CDR2 are MNHEY and SMNVEV (reference sequence). This CDR3 comprises 15 residues. CDR3 nucleotide sequence: TGTGCCAGCACCCTAGCGGGAGGGAGCGCCGGGGAGCTGTTTTTT. This encodes CASTLAGGSAGELFF.

The V gene is TRBV14, the J gene TRBJ2-1; 7 bases line up with TRBD2. The V segment lost 5 bases and the J segment 3 bases; nucleotides outside the gene matches: 13. CDR3 length: 17 amino acids. Germline CDR1 and CDR2: SGHDN and FVKESK. DNA for the CDR3: TGTGCCAGCAGCGAAAGGGGTCTAGCGGAGATCTACAATGAGCAGTTCTTC. Translating it yields CASSERGLAEIYNEQFF.

J is TRBJ1-1 and V is TRBV7-3, with D uncertain. Trimming took 2 bases from V and 4 from J, leaving 11 bases between them. In germline, CDR1 is SGHTA, CDR2 FQGTGA. The CDR3 is made up of 14 amino acids. In DNA, the CDR3 is TGTGCCAGCAGCTTACGAGGCCTTGGCACTGAAGCTTTCTTT. This translates into CASSLRGLGTEAFF.

For the CDR3, the DNA is TGTGCCAGCAGTTACCTCTCCCGACAGGCTCGAGGGGAAAAACTGTTTTTT. Translating it yields CASSYLSRQARGEKLFF. The chain carries TRBV27 and TRBJ1-4; maybe TRBD1 (6 bases). This CDR3 is built from 17 residues. Per the germline V gene, CDR1 is MNHEY and CDR2 is SMNVEV (reference sequence). V was shortened by 4 bases and J by 8 bases, with 23 bases between the two germline ends. Combining the CDR3 with reference TRBV27 and TRBJ1-4 gives the whole variable domain EAQVTQNPRYLITVTGKKLTVTCSQNMNHEYMSWYRQDPGLGLRQIYYSMNVEVTDKGDVPEGYKVSRKEKRNFPLILESPSPNQTSLYFCASSYLSRQARGEKLFFGSGTQLSVL.

This chain joins TRBV5-1 and TRBJ2-7; TRBD2 agrees at 9 bases. The CDR3 is 16 residues long. V lost 4 bases and J lost 1; bases outside the gene matches: 9. CDR1 and CDR2 (germline): SGHRS, YFSETQ. CDR3 sequence: CASSAPSGALSYEQYF. The CDR3 region has the DNA TGCGCCAGCAGCGCGCCTAGCGGGGCCCTGTCCTACGAGCAGTACTTC. Variable domain in full (rest from reference TRBV5-1 and TRBJ2-7): KAGVTQTPRYLIKTRGQQVTLSCSPISGHRSVSWYQQTPGQGLQFLFEYFSETQRNKGNFPGRFSGRQFSNSRSEMNVSTLELGDSALYLCASSAPSGALSYEQYFGPGTRLTVT.

The chain carries TRBV5-6 and TRBJ2-5; D remains unclear. There are 15 residues in the CDR3. Germline V CDR1 and CDR2: SGHDT, YYEEEE. The ends were cut back, 4 bases at V and 0 bases at J, with 13 bases in the middle. The CDR3 here is CASSLALPYQETQYF. The DNA of the CDR3 is TGTGCCAGCAGCCTCGCACTGCCGTACCAAGAGACCCAGTACTTC.

This chain uses TRBV7-5 with TRBJ2-1; the table assigns TRBD2, which was not confirmed against the DNA. TRBV7-5 represents a pseudogene. The CDR3 is 19 amino acids. The CDR3 DNA is TGTGCCAGAAGCTTAGCGGCTAGCGGGAGGCGAAGCTCCTACAATGAGCAGTTCTTC. This sequence encodes CARSLAASGRRSSYNEQFF.

The rearrangement uses TRBV2 and TRBJ2-1; D is possibly TRBD2 (6 bases). V lost 1 base, J lost 2 bases, and 9 bases lay in between. The CDR3 contains 15 residues. Looked up from germline, CDR1 is SNHLY and CDR2 is FYNNEI. The CDR3, as DNA: TGTGCCAGCAGTGAAGGGAGGGAAACCTACAATGAGCAGTTCTTC. Encoded protein: CASSEGRETYNEQFF.

V usage is TRBV29-1 and J usage is TRBJ1-1, with 12 positions matching TRBD1. The CDR3 is made up of 17 amino acids. Germline lookup yields CDR1 SQVTM and CDR2 ANQGSEA. V shed 4 bases and J 5 bases; nucleotides not matched to a gene: 14. CDR3 in DNA: TGCAGCGTTGGAAACCCCGGGACAGGGGGCTTGGGAACTGAAGCTTTCTTT. It is translated as CSVGNPGTGGLGTEAFF.

The V gene is TRBV6-1, the J gene TRBJ1-2, with TRBD1 identical over 8 bases. CDR3 length: 15 residues. Germline loops: CDR1 MNHNS, CDR2 SASEGT. The V gene end was trimmed by 0 bases and the J gene end by 4 bases; junction bases not matched to a gene: 4. CDR3 amino acids: CASSEALTGVYGYTF. CDR3 nucleotide sequence: TGTGCCAGCAGTGAAGCCCTGACAGGGGTCTATGGCTACACCTTC.

This clone turned up a few times. V is TRBV5-6 and J is TRBJ2-1; 8 bases map to TRBD2. V was clipped by 3 bases and J by 3 bases; unmatched bases: 8. This CDR3 region has 16 residues. Germline lookup yields CDR1 SGHDT and CDR2 YYEEEE. CDR3 sequence (DNA): TGTGCCAGCAGCTCTTGGACTAGCATGGACTACAATGAGCAGTTCTTC. This encodes CASSSWTSMDYNEQFF.

The gene calls are TRBV6-6 and TRBJ1-5; 9 positions match TRBD1. V shed 6 bases, J shed 3 bases, and the junction held 6 bases outside the gene matches. Germline V gene data show CDR1 as MNHNY and CDR2 as SVGAGI (reference sequence). The CDR3 extends over 15 amino acids. The CDR3 region is CASSHGQGNNQPQHF. CDR3 coding DNA: TGTGCCAGCAGCCACGGACAGGGGAACAATCAGCCCCAGCATTTT.

The V gene is TRBV4-3, the J gene TRBJ1-1, with TRBD1 identical over 10 bases. Germline-derived CDR1 and CDR2 are LGHNA and YSLEER. The CDR3 runs to 16 residues. Losses at the gene ends were 1 base for V and 4 bases for J; bases not matched to a gene: 6. The CDR3 loop reads CASSQGDRGLGTEAFF. The CDR3 DNA reads TGCGCCAGCAGCCAAGGGGACAGGGGTCTGGGCACTGAAGCTTTCTTT.